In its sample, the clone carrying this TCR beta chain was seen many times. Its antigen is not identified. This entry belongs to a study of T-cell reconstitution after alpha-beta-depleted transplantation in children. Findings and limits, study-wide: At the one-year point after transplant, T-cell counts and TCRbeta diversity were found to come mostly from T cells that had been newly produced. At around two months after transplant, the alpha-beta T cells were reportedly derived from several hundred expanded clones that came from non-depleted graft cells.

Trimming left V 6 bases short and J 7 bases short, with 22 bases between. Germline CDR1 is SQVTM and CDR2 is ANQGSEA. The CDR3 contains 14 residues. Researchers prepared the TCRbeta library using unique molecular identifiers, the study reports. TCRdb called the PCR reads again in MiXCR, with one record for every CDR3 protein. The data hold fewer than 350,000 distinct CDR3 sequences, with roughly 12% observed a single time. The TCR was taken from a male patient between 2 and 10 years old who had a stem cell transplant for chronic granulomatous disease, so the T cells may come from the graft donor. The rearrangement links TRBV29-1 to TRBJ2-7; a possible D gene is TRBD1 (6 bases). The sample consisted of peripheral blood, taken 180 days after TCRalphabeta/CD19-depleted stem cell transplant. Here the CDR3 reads CSVSRDNPFIEQYF. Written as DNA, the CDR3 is TGCAGCGTAAGCCGGGACAACCCTTTTATTGAGCAGTACTTC.